A single sample gave rise to the 23 T cell receptor beta chains below, sequenced in a study of blood T cells in healthy people across ages. The use of a sample-barcoded 5' primer and a J-beta primer mix characterized a second PCR of roughly 7 to 12 cycles. TCRdb ran MiXCR on the 5' RACE reads and lists one entry per CDR3 protein. The sample holds 600,000 or so distinct CDR3 sequences, more than 45% seen once. Sequenced sample: blood. Receptor source: an elderly man in good health.

This clonotype has a handful of counts. V and J are TRBV21-1 and TRBJ2-5; TRBD1, the table's D call, lacks a check against the DNA. TRBV21-1 is termed a pseudogene. The CDR3 is 15 residues long. The CDR3 region is CASSKWRQDQETQYF. The CDR3 DNA reads as TGTGCCAGCAGCAAATGGAGACAGGACCAAGAGACCCAGTACTTC.

This chain joins TRBV20-1 and TRBJ2-7, with D tentatively TRBD2 (6 bases). Trimming took 5 bases from V and 4 from J, leaving 18 bases between them. The CDR3 extends over 14 amino acids. The germline gives CDR1 DFQATT, CDR2 SNEGSKA (reference sequence). The CDR3 nucleotides are TGCAGTGCTCACGGGCGGGACTCTCGGTACGAGCAGTACTTC. Translation gives CSAHGRDSRYEQYF.

The chain employs TRBV3-1 and TRBJ1-2, with 8 bases lining up with TRBD1. The length of the CDR3 is 15 residues. Per the germline V gene, CDR1 is LGHDT and CDR2 is YNNKEL (reference sequence). Trimming took 3 bases from V and 4 from J; bases not matched to a gene: 7. CDR3 residues: CASSHKTGDLYGYTF. DNA for the CDR3: TGTGCCAGCAGCCATAAGACAGGGGACCTCTATGGCTACACCTTC.

The table lists this clonotype with a few counts. The rearrangement uses TRBV7-2 and TRBJ1-5; tentatively, D is TRBD1 (6 bases). CDR3 length: 15 residues. The germline gives CDR1 SGHTA, CDR2 FQGNSA. V lost 0 bases and J lost 5, with 11 bases in between. The CDR3 region has the DNA TGTGCCAGCAGCTTAGCGACAGGCCGGGATCAGCCCCAGCATTTT. Residues: CASSLATGRDQPQHF.

The chain recombines TRBV7-2 with TRBJ2-1; perhaps D is TRBD1 or TRBD2 (5 bases each). Germline V gene lookup returns CDR1 SGHTA and CDR2 FQGNSA. The V and J ends lost 4 bases and 3 bases respectively, with 10 bases between them. This CDR3 has 14 residues. The CDR3 region has the DNA TGTGCCAGCAGCTCCTTTGGGGGCTACAATGAGCAGTTCTTC. It codes for CASSSFGGYNEQFF.

The rearrangement links TRBV10-3 to TRBJ1-2, with 8 bases that match TRBD1. V was clipped by 10 bases and J by 4 bases; unmatched bases: 11. The CDR3 is 14 residues long. Germline-derived CDR1 and CDR2 are ENHRY and SYGVKD. The CDR3 DNA is TGTGCCACCAAGGGACAGGTTCGGGGCTATGGCTACACCTTC. This sequence encodes CATKGQVRGYGYTF.

The chain links TRBV20-1 to TRBJ2-3, with D perhaps given as TRBD1 or TRBD2 (6 bases each). The germline V and J ends were trimmed by 5 bases and 2 bases, with 20 bases remaining between them. The CDR3 length is 16 residues. CDR1 is DFQATT, CDR2 SNEGSKA, per germline (reference sequence). The CDR3 loop is CSAYTGALSSTDTQYF. The DNA for the CDR3 is TGCAGTGCTTATACGGGGGCCCTTTCCTCCACAGATACGCAGTATTTT.

This clonotype was seen a few times. V is TRBV20-1 and J is TRBJ1-5; perhaps TRBD1 as D (6 bases). Germline CDR1 is DFQATT and CDR2 is SNEGSKA (reference sequence). This CDR3 region has 13 residues. The germline V and J ends were trimmed by 4 bases and 1 base, with 8 bases remaining between them. CDR3 amino acids: CSAIDRSNQPQHF. DNA for the CDR3: TGCAGTGCTATCGACAGGAGCAATCAGCCCCAGCATTTT.

In its sample, this clonotype was seen many times. This chain connects TRBV7-2 to TRBJ1-4; D not certain. The CDR3 contains 13 residues. V was clipped by 6 bases and J by 1 base, with 6 bases between them. In germline, CDR1 is SGHTA, CDR2 FQGNSA. The chain's CDR3 is CASRTGTNEKLFF. The CDR3 DNA reads TGTGCCAGCAGGACGGGAACTAATGAAAAACTGTTTTTT.

This clonotype was counted a single time. The chain uses TRBV3-1 and TRBJ2-3, with 8 bases that match TRBD2. Per the germline V gene, CDR1 is LGHDT and CDR2 is YNNKEL (reference sequence). The J segment lost 6 bases and the V segment lost 1 base, leaving 12 bases of the junction unmatched. This CDR3 has 17 amino acids. CDR3 sequence reads: CASSQGARGGPTDTQYF. CDR3 in DNA: TGTGCCAGCAGCCAAGGGGCCCGGGGGGGCCCTACCGATACGCAGTATTTT.

This clonotype was observed a few times. This sequence joins TRBV29-1 and TRBJ2-1; no clear D gene. V was pared by 6 bases and J by 9 bases, with 12 bases between. Germline-derived CDR1 and CDR2 are SQVTM and ANQGSEA. CDR3 length: 11 amino acids. In DNA, the CDR3 is TGCAGCGTCCAGGCCACTTGTGAGCAGTTCTTC. It specifies CSVQATCEQFF.

The gene calls are TRBV3-1 and TRBJ2-5; no clear D gene. V lost 0 bases, J lost 5 bases, and 7 bases lay in between. This CDR3 is 13 amino acids long. Germline V gene sequence: CDR1 LGHDT, CDR2 YNNKEL (reference sequence). The CDR3 coding sequence is TGTGCCAGCAGCCAAGATGCTGTTGAGACCCAGTACTTC. This codes for CASSQDAVETQYF.

This clonotype was picked up a small number of times. This chain connects TRBV3-1 to TRBJ2-1; D call uncertain. Trimming stripped 3 bases from V and 4 bases from J, with 10 bases between. CDR1 is LGHDT, CDR2 YNNKEL, per germline (reference sequence). CDR3 length: 14 amino acids. The CDR3 region has the DNA TGTGCCAGCAGCCATGGAAGAGCATACAATGAGCAGTTCTTC. It encodes CASSHGRAYNEQFF.

V is TRBV6-5 and J is TRBJ2-7; 10 bases line up with TRBD2. Per germline, CDR1 MNHEY and CDR2 SVGAGI. After removal of 8 bases from V and 2 bases from J, the junction contained 9 bases not matched to a gene. This CDR3 has 15 residues. The CDR3 DNA reads TGTGCCAGCCAAGCGGGAGGGCTAGCGGCCTACGAGCAGTACTTC. Translating it yields CASQAGGLAAYEQYF.

This clonotype occurred a few times. One junction end disagrees with the germline gene, perhaps due to a read error. The chain couples TRBV11-2 to TRBJ2-4, with D uncertain. Germline V gives CDR1 SGHAT, CDR2 FQNNGV. CDR3 length: 12 amino acids. CDR3 coding DNA: TGTGCCAGCAGCTTAGAGGGCCAAATTCCTTGCTTC. As protein: CASSLEGQIPCF.

This clonotype was counted once. J is TRBJ2-1 and V is TRBV11-2; D possibly corresponds to TRBD1 (5 bases). Germline V gene sequence: CDR1 SGHAT, CDR2 FQNNGV. The length of the CDR3 is 14 residues. V gave up 0 bases and J gave up 6 bases, with 9 bases separating them. The CDR3 coding sequence is TGTGCCAGCAGCTTAGAAGGGGTCCCCAATGAGCAGTTCTTC. Translation gives CASSLEGVPNEQFF.

This chain uses TRBV2 with TRBJ1-2; a weak D match, TRBD1 (6 bases). Trimming shortened V by 3 bases and J by 3 bases, and 14 bases separated the two germline ends. Germline V gene sequence: CDR1 SNHLY, CDR2 FYNNEI. This CDR3 has 15 amino acids. The CDR3 coding sequence is TGTGCCAGCAGTGAGGTGGGGGGCCGGGACTATGGCTACACCTTC. Translating it yields CASSEVGGRDYGYTF.

This chain uses TRBV15 with TRBJ2-5; the match to TRBD2 covers 10 bases. The CDR3 has 14 residues. Germline CDR1 LNHNV, CDR2 YYDKDF (reference sequence). The V gene end was trimmed by 5 bases and the J gene end by 2 bases; junction bases not matched to a gene: 2. The CDR3 loop is CATSPAGGQETQYF. Here the CDR3 DNA reads TGTGCCACCAGCCCAGCGGGAGGGCAAGAGACCCAGTACTTC.

The chain uses TRBV20-1 and TRBJ2-7, with D perhaps being TRBD1 or TRBD2 (5 bases each). The CDR3 has 15 amino acids. V lost 6 bases to trimming and J lost 7 bases, with 25 bases between them. In germline, CDR1 is DFQATT, CDR2 SNEGSKA (reference sequence). The CDR3 spells CSARETGLSYNEQYF. The CDR3 DNA reads as TGCAGTGCCAGGGAGACGGGGCTTTCCTACAATGAGCAGTACTTC.

The chain links TRBV20-1 to TRBJ2-5, with TRBD2 identical over 8 bases. Germline lookup yields CDR1 DFQATT and CDR2 SNEGSKA (reference sequence). J lost 11 bases, V lost 1 base, and 15 bases had no gene match. CDR3 length: 15 residues. The CDR3: CSARGLATSYNEQYF. CDR3 nucleotides: TGCAGTGCTAGAGGACTAGCGACCTCCTACAATGAGCAGTACTTC.

The chain carries TRBV4-1 and TRBJ1-1, with 8 bases fitting TRBD1. V lost 3 bases and J lost 0; bases outside the gene matches: 3. Germline loops: CDR1 MGHRA, CDR2 YSYEKL. This CDR3 has 15 amino acids. This CDR3 reads CASSQAGGLNTEAFF. The CDR3 DNA reads as TGCGCCAGCAGCCAGGCAGGGGGCTTGAACACTGAAGCTTTCTTT.

V is TRBV4-3 and J is TRBJ1-6; TRBD1 might be the D (6 bases). CDR1 is LGHNA and CDR2 is YSLEER in the germline V gene. Trimming removed 3 bases at V and 0 bases at J, with 15 bases between. This CDR3 is 18 amino acids long. The CDR3 coding sequence is TGCGCCAGCAGCCATTGGCAGGGGCTGAGCTCCTATAATTCACCCCTCCACTTT. Amino acids: CASSHWQGLSSYNSPLHF.

A note on this clonotype: At one end the junction does not follow the germline gene, possibly because of a read error. The rearrangement links TRBV2 to TRBJ2-1; no firm D call. The germline CDR1 and CDR2 sequences are SNHLY and FYNNEI. The CDR3 runs 13 residues. The DNA for the CDR3 is TGTGCCAGCAGGACGGACGAGTACAATGGGCAGTTCTTC. Residues: CASRTDEYNGQFF.